What follows are 6 T cell receptor beta chains derived from one specimen sequenced in a study of blood T cell repertoires in COVID-19. The assay was immunoSEQ multiplex PCR, and TCRdb's table has in-frame clones only and misses some. The top ten clones hold 9.8% of a sample with roughly 140,000 clones, more than 65% of them seen once. Sequenced sample: peripheral blood. These receptors were obtained from a woman aged 45-65 years with acute or convalescent COVID-19.

V and J are TRBV6-1 and TRBJ1-3; perhaps TRBD1 as D (6 bases). V was shortened by 0 bases and J by 0 bases, with 12 bases between the two germline ends. The CDR3 runs 17 residues. Germline-derived CDR1 and CDR2 are MNHNS and SASEGT. Here the CDR3 DNA reads TGTGCCAGCAGTGAAGCCACAGGGCTTATCTCTGGAAACACCATATATTTT. Its protein product is CASSEATGLISGNTIYF.

This chain uses TRBV19 with TRBJ1-2; 9 nucleotides match TRBD1. Germline values: CDR1 LNHDA, CDR2 SQIVND (reference sequence). This CDR3 is built from 16 residues. The J segment lost 5 bases and the V segment lost 4 bases, leaving 11 bases of the junction unmatched. The CDR3 DNA reads as TGTGCCAGTAGTAGGGGACAGGGAATAGACGGGTATGGCTACACCTTC. It yields the protein CASSRGQGIDGYGYTF.

This clone was recorded once. The genes are TRBV7-2 and TRBJ1-1, with 7 positions matching TRBD1. V shed 6 bases, J shed 0 bases, and the junction held 4 bases outside the gene matches. The length of the CDR3 is 14 residues. Germline V lookup: CDR1 SGHTA, CDR2 FQGNSA. In DNA form, the CDR3 reads TGTGCCAGCAGTAGGGGGCTGGTGAACACTGAAGCTTTCTTT. It yields the protein CASSRGLVNTEAFF.

This chain joins TRBV9 and TRBJ1-4; D not certain. The J call may be in error: the DNA end matches TRBJ2-2 better. Germline-derived CDR1 and CDR2 are SGDLS and YYNGEE. The CDR3 runs 14 residues. Here the CDR3 reads CASSVEVLGGELFF. The CDR3 DNA reads as TGTGCCAGCAGCGTAGAAGTGCTTGGAGGGGAGCTGTTTTTT.

This clone was counted a few times. The rearrangement joins TRBV4-3 to TRBJ1-1; 8 positions match TRBD1. Germline CDR1 is LGHNA and CDR2 is YSLEER. V shed 0 bases and J 12 bases; nucleotides not matched to a gene: 15. The CDR3 totals 16 residues. For the CDR3, the DNA is TGCGCCAGCAGCCAAGACAGGGGGCCCTCACCACGCCATACTTTCTTT. Its translation: CASSQDRGPSPRHTFF.

This clone was detected once. This chain joins TRBV6-5 and TRBJ2-2, with 8 bases identical to TRBD1. Germline V lookup: CDR1 MNHEY, CDR2 SVGAGI. The CDR3 runs to 15 residues. Trimming removed 2 bases from V and 3 bases from J; junction bases left unmatched: 2. The CDR3 DNA is TGTGCCAGCAGTTACCAGGGGGCCGACACCGGGGAGCTGTTTTTT. It specifies CASSYQGADTGELFF.